The 27 T cell receptor beta chains in this list originate from one sample, sequenced in a study of blood T cell repertoires in COVID-19. Sequencing was performed with immunoSEQ multiplex PCR; in TCRdb, only in-frame clones are kept and a portion is missing. The table lists about 220,000 clones, about 80% of them singletons, with roughly 1.3% in the top ten. Input material: PBMCs or T cells enriched from blood (not recorded which). The receptor set was obtained from a woman in her forties with acute COVID-19.

The V and J genes are TRBV27 and TRBJ2-7; TRBD2 agrees at 12 bases. V was clipped by 6 bases and J by 2 bases; unmatched bases: 2. Per germline, CDR1 MNHEY and CDR2 SMNVEV (reference sequence). The CDR3 length is 14 residues. The CDR3 DNA is TGTGCCAGCAGGCTAGCGGGAGGGACCTACGAGCAGTACTTC. This encodes CASRLAGGTYEQYF.

The chain couples TRBV3-1 (or the pseudogene TRBV3-2) to TRBJ2-1; 9 bases match TRBD2. The CDR3 contains 18 residues. V trimming: 1 base; J trimming: 2 bases; junction bases outside the gene matches: 9. In germline, CDR1 is LGHDT, CDR2 YNNKEL (reference sequence). As DNA, the CDR3 is TGTGCCAGCAGCCAAGCCCCCTTACTAGCGGGCCCCTACAATGAGCAGTTCTTC. Encoded protein: CASSQAPLLAGPYNEQFF.

The rearrangement joins TRBV3-1 (or the pseudogene TRBV3-2) to TRBJ1-6, with TRBD1 identical over 7 bases. Trimming cost V 2 bases and J 11 bases; bases outside gene matches: 3. There are 13 residues in the CDR3. The germline gives CDR1 LGHDT, CDR2 YNNKEL (reference sequence). CDR3 residues: CASSQMDRPPLHF. The DNA for the CDR3 is TGTGCCAGCAGCCAAATGGACAGGCCACCCCTCCACTTT.

V is TRBV5-4 and J is TRBJ1-4, with TRBD1 as a possible D gene (5 bases). Germline V gene sequence: CDR1 SGHNT, CDR2 YYREEE (reference sequence). Trimming left V 2 bases short and J 11 bases short, with 19 bases between. This CDR3 contains 15 residues. As DNA, the CDR3 is TGTGCCAGCAGCTTAGGGACTCCGCGGGATGGGAAACTGTTTTTT. Translation: CASSLGTPRDGKLFF.

Ten or more counts support this clone. The rearrangement links TRBV3-1 (or the pseudogene TRBV3-2) to TRBJ2-7; D perhaps matches TRBD1 (5 bases). V was pared by 1 base and J by 2 bases, with 18 bases between. Germline V gene lookup returns CDR1 LGHDT and CDR2 YNNKEL (reference sequence). The CDR3 is 17 amino acids. CDR3 region: CASSQAPRGQGAYEQYF. CDR3 in DNA: TGTGCCAGCAGCCAAGCGCCCCGCGGTCAGGGCGCCTACGAGCAGTACTTC.

The chain has TRBV15 and TRBJ2-7; 7 positions match TRBD1. This CDR3 is 13 amino acids long. The germline V gene encodes CDR1 LNHNV and CDR2 YYDKDF (reference sequence). J was trimmed by 2 bases and V by 2 bases; bases with no gene match: 0. CDR3 sequence (DNA): TGTGCCACCAGCAGACAGGGGGCCTACGAGCAGTACTTC. This gives the protein CATSRQGAYEQYF.

The V gene is TRBV3-1 (or the pseudogene TRBV3-2), the J gene TRBJ2-1; TRBD2 is a possible D gene (6 bases). Germline-derived CDR1 and CDR2 are LGHDT and YNNKEL (reference sequence). V lost 0 bases to trimming and J lost 8 bases, with 23 bases between them. This CDR3 comprises 18 residues. The CDR3 region has the DNA TGTGCCAGCAGCCAAGAAGGGCCAGGGACTGGCCCAAAGGATGAGCAGTTCTTC. This codes for CASSQEGPGTGPKDEQFF.

The sample holds one count of this clone. The chain employs TRBV7-6 and TRBJ1-2; TRBD1 is a possible D gene (5 bases). The germline CDR1 and CDR2 sequences are SGHVS and FNYEAQ. V lost 5 bases, J lost 3 bases, and 10 bases lay in between. The CDR3 runs to 13 residues. This chain's CDR3 is CASSQGVYYGYTF. The CDR3 DNA follows: TGTGCCAGCAGCCAAGGGGTATACTATGGCTACACCTTC.

This chain connects TRBV5-1 to TRBJ1-2, with 9 positions matching TRBD1. Germline values: CDR1 SGHRS, CDR2 YFSETQ. Trimming at V came to 0 bases and at J to 3 bases, leaving 6 bases not matched to a gene. The CDR3 extends over 16 amino acids. CDR3 sequence reads: CASSLAGTGRYYGYTF. The CDR3 DNA sequence: TGCGCCAGCAGCTTGGCCGGGACAGGGCGCTACTATGGCTACACCTTC.

This clone appeared once. The rearrangement uses TRBV19 and TRBJ2-3; D is perhaps TRBD1 (6 bases). The CDR3 has 16 amino acids. CDR1 LNHDA and CDR2 SQIVND come from the germline V gene (reference sequence). Trimming pared 0 bases from V and 0 bases from J, leaving 10 bases between. This CDR3 is CASSIDGQGSTDTQYF. The CDR3 region has the DNA TGTGCCAGTAGTATAGATGGCCAGGGGAGCACAGATACGCAGTATTTT.

This clone is a singleton in its sample. The rearrangement uses TRBV4-1 and TRBJ1-5, with D tentatively TRBD1 (6 bases). The germline V gene has CDR1 MGHRA and CDR2 YSYEKL. The CDR3 contains 16 residues. The V end lost 1 base, the J end lost 4 bases, and 14 bases lay between the germline ends. CDR3 DNA sequence: TGCGCCAGCAGCCAAGCCCGACAGGCCCTGAATCAGCCCCAGCATTTT. This encodes CASSQARQALNQPQHF.

The rearrangement uses TRBV7-6 and TRBJ1-2; D unclear. The CDR3 consists of 15 residues. Germline lookup yields CDR1 SGHVS and CDR2 FNYEAQ. V was trimmed by 2 bases and J by 0 bases, leaving 10 bases between them. This CDR3 is CASSLQPGTNYGYTF. For the CDR3, the DNA is TGTGCCAGCAGCTTACAGCCGGGGACTAACTATGGCTACACCTTC.

The chain recombines TRBV10-3 with TRBJ2-1, with 10 bases matching TRBD2. The CDR3 totals 21 residues. The V and J ends lost 0 bases and 2 bases, in that order; junction bases with no gene match: 16. In germline, CDR1 is ENHRY, CDR2 SYGVKD. CDR3 residues: CAISESLLAGEGRTPYNEQFF. For the CDR3, the DNA is TGTGCCATCAGTGAGTCTTTGCTAGCGGGAGAAGGGCGGACACCCTACAATGAGCAGTTCTTC.

CDR3 DNA sequence: TGTGCCAGTAGTATATCTGGACAGGGAATCTACGAGCAGTACTTC. Its protein is CASSISGQGIYEQYF. The chain links TRBV19 to TRBJ2-7, with 8 nucleotides matching TRBD1. There are 15 residues in the CDR3. The V gene end was trimmed by 2 bases and the J gene end by 3 bases; junction bases not matched to a gene: 6. Germline CDR1 is LNHDA and CDR2 is SQIVND (reference sequence).

This chain uses TRBV11-2 with TRBJ1-3, with D tentatively TRBD1 (5 bases). The CDR3 has 15 amino acids. Germline CDR1 SGHAT, CDR2 FQNNGV. The germline V and J ends were trimmed by 6 bases and 4 bases, with 16 bases remaining between them. CDR3 loop: CASSLGGTPGNTIYF. CDR3 bases: TGTGCCAGCAGTCTGGGGGGGACCCCCGGAAACACCATATATTTT.

The J gene is TRBJ1-1, the V gene TRBV4-2; D unclear. Trimming removed 0 bases from V and 5 bases from J, with 13 bases in between. CDR3 length: 15 amino acids. CDR1 is LGHNA, CDR2 YNFKEQ, per germline. The CDR3 coding sequence is TGTGCCAGCAGCCAAGAAGGAGGGTCTCGAACTGAAGCTTTCTTT. Its translation is CASSQEGGSRTEAFF.

A few counts support this clone. Compared with germline, one end of the junction differs, possibly owing to a read error. The chain recombines TRBV3-1 (or the pseudogene TRBV3-2) with TRBJ2-1, with D unresolved. The CDR3 is 13 amino acids. CDR1 is LGHDT, CDR2 YNNKEL, per germline (reference sequence). The DNA for the CDR3 is TGTGCCAGCAGTCAAGGCGGCTTCAATGAGCAGTTCTTC. Amino acids: CASSQGGFNEQFF.

The rearrangement joins TRBV7-9 to TRBJ2-2; 9 bases align to TRBD1. V was pared by 2 bases and J by 4 bases, with 5 bases of the junction left unmatched. Per the germline V gene, CDR1 is SEHNR and CDR2 is FQNEAQ (reference sequence). CDR3 length equals 16 residues. This CDR3 reads CASSLTGGAGTGELFF. DNA of the CDR3: TGTGCCAGCAGCTTAACAGGGGGCGCGGGCACCGGGGAGCTGTTTTTT.

This chain uses TRBV9 with TRBJ2-7; D is unresolved. This CDR3 comprises 13 residues. Germline values: CDR1 SGDLS, CDR2 YYNGEE. V gave up 0 bases and J gave up 4 bases, with 8 bases separating them. The CDR3 nucleotides read TGTGCCAGCAGCGTAGCTCCACAATACGAGCAGTACTTC. The encoded protein is CASSVAPQYEQYF.

This clone was observed a single time. The chain recombines TRBV6-9 with TRBJ1-2, with D possibly TRBD1 on 6 matching bases. CDR3 length: 15 residues. Trimming pared 5 bases from V and 2 bases from J, leaving 15 bases between. Germline loops: CDR1 MNHGY, CDR2 SVAAGI. The CDR3 reads CASSQYRVGNYGYTF. In DNA, the CDR3 is TGTGCCAGCAGTCAGTACAGGGTGGGGAACTATGGCTACACCTTC.

V usage is TRBV7-9 and J usage is TRBJ2-3; TRBD1 agrees at 7 bases. Losses at the gene ends were 2 bases for V and 2 bases for J; bases not matched to a gene: 4. Looked up from germline, CDR1 is SEHNR and CDR2 is FQNEAQ (reference sequence). The CDR3 is 15 residues long. The CDR3 bases are TGTGCCAGCAGCTTATGGACAGGACTCACAGATACGCAGTATTTT. It translates to CASSLWTGLTDTQYF.

The chain joins TRBV5-1 to TRBJ2-7, with TRBD1 matching over 8 bases. This CDR3 region has 15 residues. Germline V gene lookup returns CDR1 SGHRS and CDR2 YFSETQ. The junction had 7 bases not matched to a gene; V was cut back by 0 bases and J by 5 bases. The chain's CDR3 is CASSLAGTGLNEQYF. The DNA for the CDR3 is TGCGCCAGCAGCTTGGCCGGGACAGGTTTGAACGAGCAGTACTTC.

This clone was counted between two and nine times. Other DNA sequences in the sample encode the same CDR3. This chain links TRBV7-9 with TRBJ1-1; 10 positions match TRBD1. CDR1 and CDR2 from the germline V gene are SEHNR and FQNEAQ (reference sequence). This CDR3 region has 16 residues. V gave up 5 bases and J gave up 2 bases; unmatched junction bases: 8. This CDR3 reads CASSPRDRGKNTEAFF. The CDR3 DNA is TGTGCCAGCAGCCCACGGGACAGGGGAAAAAACACTGAAGCTTTCTTT. The whole variable domain, remainder taken from reference TRBV7-9 and TRBJ1-1, is DTGVSQNPRHKITKRGQNVTFRCDPISEHNRLYWYRQTLGQGPEFLTYFQNEAQLEKSRLLSDRFSAERPKGSFSTLEIQRTEQGDSAMYLCASSPRDRGKNTEAFFGQGTRLTVV.

This chain links TRBV24-1 with TRBJ1-3; D gene ambiguous. The CDR3 runs 18 residues. Trimming left V 1 base short and J 3 bases short, with 18 bases between. Per the germline V gene, CDR1 is KGHDR and CDR2 is SFDVKD. CDR3 protein: CATSDFFHNRTGGNTIYF. The DNA for the CDR3 is TGTGCCACCAGTGATTTTTTCCACAACAGAACCGGTGGAAACACCATATATTTT.

This clone was found once. J is TRBJ1-5 and V is TRBV7-2; the D is unclear. This CDR3 is 12 amino acids long. Germline lookup yields CDR1 SGHTA and CDR2 FQGNSA. Between the trimmed V and J ends, which lost 3 bases and 4 bases, there was a span of 4 bases. CDR3 sequence reads: CASSFSNQPQHF. The CDR3 DNA reads as TGTGCCAGCAGCTTTAGTAATCAGCCCCAGCATTTT.

The chain employs TRBV5-1 and TRBJ2-2; the match to TRBD2 covers 9 bases. Per the germline V gene, CDR1 is SGHRS and CDR2 is YFSETQ. V trimming: 0 bases; J trimming: 0 bases; junction bases outside the gene matches: 3. This CDR3 region has 17 residues. CDR3 nucleotide sequence: TGCGCCAGCAGCTTGGCACTAGCGGGTACGAACACCGGGGAGCTGTTTTTT. This codes for CASSLALAGTNTGELFF.

In this sample, this clone turned up many times. The chain joins TRBV4-1 to TRBJ1-2; no definite D call. V lost 2 bases and J lost 2, with 12 bases in between. This CDR3 spans 15 amino acids. Germline values: CDR1 MGHRA, CDR2 YSYEKL. The CDR3 spells CASSQPGGANYGYTF. The CDR3 nucleotides are TGCGCCAGCAGCCAACCCGGTGGTGCCAACTATGGCTACACCTTC.